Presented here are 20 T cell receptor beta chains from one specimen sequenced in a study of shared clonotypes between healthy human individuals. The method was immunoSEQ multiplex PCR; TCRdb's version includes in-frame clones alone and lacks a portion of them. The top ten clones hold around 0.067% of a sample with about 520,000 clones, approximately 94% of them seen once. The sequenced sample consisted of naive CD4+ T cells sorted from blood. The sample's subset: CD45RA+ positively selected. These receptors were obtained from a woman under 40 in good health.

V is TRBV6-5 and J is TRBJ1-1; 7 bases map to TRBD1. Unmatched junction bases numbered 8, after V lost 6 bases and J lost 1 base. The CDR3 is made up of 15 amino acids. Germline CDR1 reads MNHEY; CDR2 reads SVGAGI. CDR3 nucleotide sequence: TGTGCCAGCAGGGAACCGGGACAGCCGAACACTGAAGCTTTCTTT. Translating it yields CASREPGQPNTEAFF.

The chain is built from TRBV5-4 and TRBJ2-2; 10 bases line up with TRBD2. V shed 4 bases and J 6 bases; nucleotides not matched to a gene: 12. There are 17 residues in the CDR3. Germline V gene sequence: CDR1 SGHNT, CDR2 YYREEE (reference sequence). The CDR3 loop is CASSPPLAGAGPGELFF. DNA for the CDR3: TGTGCCAGCAGCCCGCCTCTAGCGGGAGCGGGACCCGGGGAGCTGTTTTTT. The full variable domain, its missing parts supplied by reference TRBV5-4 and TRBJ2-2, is ETGVTQSPTHLIKTRGQQVTLRCSSQSGHNTVSWYQQALGQGPQFIFQYYREEENGRGNFPPRFSGLQFPNYSSELNVNALELDDSALYLCASSPPLAGAGPGELFFGEGSRLTVL.

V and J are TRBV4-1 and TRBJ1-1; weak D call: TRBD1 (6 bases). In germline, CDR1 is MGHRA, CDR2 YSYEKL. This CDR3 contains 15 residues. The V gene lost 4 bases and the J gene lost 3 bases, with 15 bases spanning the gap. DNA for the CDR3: TGCGCCAGCAGCCCCCGAGGCCAGGGGTACACTGAAGCTTTCTTT. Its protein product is CASSPRGQGYTEAFF.

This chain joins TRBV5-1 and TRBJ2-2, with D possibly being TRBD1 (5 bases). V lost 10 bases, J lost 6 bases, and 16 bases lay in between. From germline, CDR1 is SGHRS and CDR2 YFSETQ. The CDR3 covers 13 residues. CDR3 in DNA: TGCGCCGTCAAAGGGGTTTTGGCCGGGGAGCTGTTTTTT. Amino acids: CAVKGVLAGELFF. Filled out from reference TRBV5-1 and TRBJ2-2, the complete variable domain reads KAGVTQTPRYLIKTRGQQVTLSCSPISGHRSVSWYQQTPGQGLQFLFEYFSETQRNKGNFPGRFSGRQFSNSRSEMNVSTLELGDSALYLCAVKGVLAGELFFGEGSRLTVL.

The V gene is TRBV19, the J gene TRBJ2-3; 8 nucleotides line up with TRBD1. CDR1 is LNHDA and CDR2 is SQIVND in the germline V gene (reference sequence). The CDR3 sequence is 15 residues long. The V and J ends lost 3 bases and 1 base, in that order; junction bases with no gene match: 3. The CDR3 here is CASSIGQGGTDTQYF. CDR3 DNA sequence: TGTGCCAGTAGTATCGGACAGGGAGGCACAGATACGCAGTATTTT.

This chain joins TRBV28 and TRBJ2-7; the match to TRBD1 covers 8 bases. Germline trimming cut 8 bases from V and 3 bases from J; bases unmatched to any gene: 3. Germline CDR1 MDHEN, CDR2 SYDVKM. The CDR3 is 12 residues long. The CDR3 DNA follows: TGTGCCAGCGCGGACAGGGTCTACGAGCAGTACTTC. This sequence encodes CASADRVYEQYF.

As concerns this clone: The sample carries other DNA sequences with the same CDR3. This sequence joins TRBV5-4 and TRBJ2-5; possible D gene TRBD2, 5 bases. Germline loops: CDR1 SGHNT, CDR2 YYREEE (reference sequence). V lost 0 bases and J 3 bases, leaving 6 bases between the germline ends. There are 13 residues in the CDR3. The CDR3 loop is CASSLAGKETQYF. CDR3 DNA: TGTGCCAGCAGCTTGGCGGGGAAAGAGACCCAGTACTTC. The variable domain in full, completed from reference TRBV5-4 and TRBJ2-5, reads ETGVTQSPTHLIKTRGQQVTLRCSSQSGHNTVSWYQQALGQGPQFIFQYYREEENGRGNFPPRFSGLQFPNYSSELNVNALELDDSALYLCASSLAGKETQYFGPGTRLLVL.

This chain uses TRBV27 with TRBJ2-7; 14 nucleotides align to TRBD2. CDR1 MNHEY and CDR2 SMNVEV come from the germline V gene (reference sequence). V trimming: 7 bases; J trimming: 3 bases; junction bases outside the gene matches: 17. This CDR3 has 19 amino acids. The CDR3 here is CASTTYPPTSGRALYEQYF. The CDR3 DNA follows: TGTGCCAGCACTACTTACCCCCCGACTAGCGGGAGGGCCCTCTACGAGCAGTACTTC.

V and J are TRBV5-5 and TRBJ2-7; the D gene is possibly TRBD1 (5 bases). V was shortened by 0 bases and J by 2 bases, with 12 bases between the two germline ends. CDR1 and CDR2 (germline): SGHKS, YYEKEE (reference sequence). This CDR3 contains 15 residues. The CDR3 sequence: CASSLGQGNPYEQYF. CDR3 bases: TGTGCCAGCAGCTTGGGGCAGGGAAACCCCTACGAGCAGTACTTC.

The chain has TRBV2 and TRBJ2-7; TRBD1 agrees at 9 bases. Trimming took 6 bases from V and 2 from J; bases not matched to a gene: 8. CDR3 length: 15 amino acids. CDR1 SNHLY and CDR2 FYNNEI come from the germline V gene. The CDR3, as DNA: TGTGCCAGCAGCTCAGACAGGGGGTCACCCTACGAGCAGTACTTC. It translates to CASSSDRGSPYEQYF.

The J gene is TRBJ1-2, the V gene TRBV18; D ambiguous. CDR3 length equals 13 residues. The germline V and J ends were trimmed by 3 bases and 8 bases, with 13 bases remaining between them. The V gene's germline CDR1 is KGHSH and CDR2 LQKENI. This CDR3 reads CASSPLREEGYTF. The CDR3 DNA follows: TGTGCCAGCTCACCCCTCCGGGAAGAAGGCTACACCTTC.

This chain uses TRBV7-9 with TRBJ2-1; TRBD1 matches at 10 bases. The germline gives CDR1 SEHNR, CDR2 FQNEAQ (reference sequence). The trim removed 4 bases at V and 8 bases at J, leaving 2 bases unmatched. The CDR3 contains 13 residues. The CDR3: CASSYGTGDEQFF. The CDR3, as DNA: TGTGCCAGCAGCTACGGGACAGGGGATGAGCAGTTCTTC.

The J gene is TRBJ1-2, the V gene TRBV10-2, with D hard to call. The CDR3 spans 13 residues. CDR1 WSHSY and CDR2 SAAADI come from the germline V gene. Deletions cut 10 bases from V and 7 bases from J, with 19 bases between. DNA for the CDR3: TGCGCCACCCATGCGGACCGGGTGGGTGGCTACACCTTC. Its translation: CATHADRVGGYTF.

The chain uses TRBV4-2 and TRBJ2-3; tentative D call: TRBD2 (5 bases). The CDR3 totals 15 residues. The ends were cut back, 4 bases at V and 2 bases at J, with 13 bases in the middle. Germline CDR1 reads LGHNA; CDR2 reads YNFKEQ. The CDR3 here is CASSPEDGNTDTQYF. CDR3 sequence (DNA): TGTGCCAGCAGCCCGGAAGACGGGAACACAGATACGCAGTATTTT.

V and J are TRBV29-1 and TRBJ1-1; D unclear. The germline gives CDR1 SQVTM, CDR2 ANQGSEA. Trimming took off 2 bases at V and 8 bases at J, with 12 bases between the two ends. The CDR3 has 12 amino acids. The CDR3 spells CSVEPPWREAFF. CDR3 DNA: TGCAGCGTTGAACCCCCCTGGAGGGAAGCTTTCTTT.

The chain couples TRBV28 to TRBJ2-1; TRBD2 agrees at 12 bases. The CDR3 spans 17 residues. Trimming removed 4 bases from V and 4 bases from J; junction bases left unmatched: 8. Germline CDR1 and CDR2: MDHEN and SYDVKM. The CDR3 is CASSSGAGTSGYNEQFF. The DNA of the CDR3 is TGTGCCAGCAGTTCGGGAGCCGGGACTAGCGGGTACAATGAGCAGTTCTTC.

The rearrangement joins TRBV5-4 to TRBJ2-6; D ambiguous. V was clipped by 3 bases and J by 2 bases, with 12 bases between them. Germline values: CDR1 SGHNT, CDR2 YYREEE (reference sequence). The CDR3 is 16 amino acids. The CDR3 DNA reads TGTGCCAGCAGCTGGAAGGTAGTTGCTGGGGCCAACGTCCTGACTTTC. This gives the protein CASSWKVVAGANVLTF.

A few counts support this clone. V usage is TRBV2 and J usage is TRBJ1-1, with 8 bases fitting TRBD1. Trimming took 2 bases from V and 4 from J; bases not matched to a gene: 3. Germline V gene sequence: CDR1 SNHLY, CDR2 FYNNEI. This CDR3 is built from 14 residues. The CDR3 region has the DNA TGTGCCAGCAGTGAACAGGGGGCGAGCACTGAAGCTTTCTTT. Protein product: CASSEQGASTEAFF. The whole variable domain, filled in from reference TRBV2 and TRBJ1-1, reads EPEVTQTPSHQVTQMGQEVILRCVPISNHLYFYWYRQILGQKVEFLVSFYNNEISEKSEIFDDQFSVERPDGSNFTLKIRSTKLEDSAMYFCASSEQGASTEAFFGQGTRLTVV.

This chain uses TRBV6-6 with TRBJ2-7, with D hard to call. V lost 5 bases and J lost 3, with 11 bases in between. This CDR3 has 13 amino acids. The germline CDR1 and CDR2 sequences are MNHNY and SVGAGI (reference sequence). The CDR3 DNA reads TGTGCCAGCAGTACCCAGGACGACTACGAGCAGTACTTC. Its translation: CASSTQDDYEQYF.

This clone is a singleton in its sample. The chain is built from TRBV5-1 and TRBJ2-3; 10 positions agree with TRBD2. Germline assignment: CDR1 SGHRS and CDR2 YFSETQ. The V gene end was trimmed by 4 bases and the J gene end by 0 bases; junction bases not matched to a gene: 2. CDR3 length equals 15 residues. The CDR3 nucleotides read TGCGCCAGCAGCGCAGCGGGGGGGAGCACAGATACGCAGTATTTT. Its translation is CASSAAGGSTDTQYF.